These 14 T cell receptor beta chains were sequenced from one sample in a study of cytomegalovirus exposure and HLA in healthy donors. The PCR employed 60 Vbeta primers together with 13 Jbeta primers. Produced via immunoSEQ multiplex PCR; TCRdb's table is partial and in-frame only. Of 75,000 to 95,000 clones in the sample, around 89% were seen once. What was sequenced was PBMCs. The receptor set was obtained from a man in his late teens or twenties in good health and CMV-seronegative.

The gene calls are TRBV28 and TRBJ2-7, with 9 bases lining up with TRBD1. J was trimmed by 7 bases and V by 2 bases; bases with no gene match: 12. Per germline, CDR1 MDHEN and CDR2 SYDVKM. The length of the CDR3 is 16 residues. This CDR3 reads CASSLLVGTGRAEQYF. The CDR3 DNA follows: TGTGCCAGCAGTTTACTGGTCGGGACAGGGAGGGCGGAGCAGTACTTC.

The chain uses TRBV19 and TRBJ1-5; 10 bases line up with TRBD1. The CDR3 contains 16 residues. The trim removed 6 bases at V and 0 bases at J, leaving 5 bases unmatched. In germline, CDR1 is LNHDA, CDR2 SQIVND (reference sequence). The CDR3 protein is CASSDRGPNSNQPQHF. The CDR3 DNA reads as TGTGCCAGTAGCGACAGGGGGCCAAATAGCAATCAGCCCCAGCATTTT.

CDR3 loop: CASSPLAGGFTDTQYF. The CDR3 nucleotides read TGTGCCAGCTCACCATTAGCGGGAGGTTTCACAGATACGCAGTATTTT. V and J are TRBV18 and TRBJ2-3, with 10 bases fitting TRBD2. V was clipped by 2 bases and J by 2 bases; unmatched bases: 4. Germline V gene data show CDR1 as KGHSH and CDR2 as LQKENI. The CDR3 has 16 residues.

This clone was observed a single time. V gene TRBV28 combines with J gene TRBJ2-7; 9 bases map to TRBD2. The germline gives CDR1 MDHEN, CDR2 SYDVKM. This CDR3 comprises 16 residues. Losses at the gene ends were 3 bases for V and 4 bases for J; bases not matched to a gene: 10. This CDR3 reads CASSLVSASGIYEQYF. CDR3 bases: TGTGCCAGCAGTTTGGTATCTGCTAGCGGGATATACGAGCAGTACTTC.

The chain's CDR3 is CASSLGQSSIGYTF. DNA for the CDR3: TGTGCCAGCAGCTTAGGACAATCCTCTATTGGCTACACCTTC. The chain links TRBV7-9 to TRBJ1-2; D not certain. This CDR3 spans 14 amino acids. The V end lost 1 base, the J end lost 7 bases, and 13 bases lay between the germline ends. The germline gives CDR1 SEHNR, CDR2 FQNEAQ (reference sequence). The entire variable domain, with the rest obtained from reference TRBV7-9 and TRBJ1-2, is as follows: DTGVSQNPRHKITKRGQNVTFRCDPISEHNRLYWYRQTLGQGPEFLTYFQNEAQLEKSRLLSDRFSAERPKGSFSTLEIQRTEQGDSAMYLCASSLGQSSIGYTFGSGTRLTVV.

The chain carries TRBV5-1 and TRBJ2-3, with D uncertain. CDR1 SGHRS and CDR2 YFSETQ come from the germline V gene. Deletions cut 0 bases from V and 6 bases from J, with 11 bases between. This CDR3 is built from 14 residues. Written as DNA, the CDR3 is TGCGCCAGCAGCTTGGGAGTCCAATCGGATACGCAGTATTTT. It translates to CASSLGVQSDTQYF.

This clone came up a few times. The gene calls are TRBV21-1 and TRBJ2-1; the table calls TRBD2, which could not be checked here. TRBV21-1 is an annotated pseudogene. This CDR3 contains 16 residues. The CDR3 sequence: CAIPGGAGGPINEQFF. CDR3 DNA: TGTGCCATACCAGGTGGGGCGGGAGGGCCTATAAATGAGCAGTTCTTC.

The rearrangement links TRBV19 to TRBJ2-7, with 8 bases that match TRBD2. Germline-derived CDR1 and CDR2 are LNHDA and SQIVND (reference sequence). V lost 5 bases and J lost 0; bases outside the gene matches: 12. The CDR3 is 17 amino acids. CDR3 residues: CASSVEIGSGVSYEQYF. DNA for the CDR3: TGTGCCAGTAGTGTCGAGATAGGTAGCGGGGTCTCCTACGAGCAGTACTTC. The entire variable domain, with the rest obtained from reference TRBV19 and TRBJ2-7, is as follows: DGGITQSPKYLFRKEGQNVTLSCEQNLNHDAMYWYRQDPGQGLRLIYYSQIVNDFQKGDIAEGYSVSREKKESFPLTVTSAQKNPTAFYLCASSVEIGSGVSYEQYFGPGTRLTVT.

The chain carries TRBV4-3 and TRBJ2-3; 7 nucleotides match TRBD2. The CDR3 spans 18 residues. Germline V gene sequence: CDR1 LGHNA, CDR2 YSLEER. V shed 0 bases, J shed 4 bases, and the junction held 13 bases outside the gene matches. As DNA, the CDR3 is TGCGCCAGCAGCCAAGAAATTCGGGGGGAGGGTCGCGCAGATACGCAGTATTTT. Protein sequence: CASSQEIRGEGRADTQYF.

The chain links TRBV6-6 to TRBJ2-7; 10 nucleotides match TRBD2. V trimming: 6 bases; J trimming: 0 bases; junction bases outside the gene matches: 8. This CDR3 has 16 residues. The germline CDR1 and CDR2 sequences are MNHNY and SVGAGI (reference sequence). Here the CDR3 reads CASSRGLAADSYEQYF. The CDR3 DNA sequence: TGTGCCAGCAGCCGCGGACTAGCGGCCGACTCCTACGAGCAGTACTTC.

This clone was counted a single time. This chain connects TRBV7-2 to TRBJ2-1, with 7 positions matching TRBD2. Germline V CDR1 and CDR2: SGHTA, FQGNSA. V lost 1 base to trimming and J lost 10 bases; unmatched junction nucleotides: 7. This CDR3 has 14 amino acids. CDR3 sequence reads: CASSLGTSAEEQFF. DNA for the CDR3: TGTGCCAGCAGCTTAGGAACTAGCGCCGAAGAGCAGTTCTTC. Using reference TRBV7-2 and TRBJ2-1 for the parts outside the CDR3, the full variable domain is GAGVSQSPSNKVTEKGKDVELRCDPISGHTALYWYRQSLGQGLEFLIYFQGNSAPDKSGLPSDRFSAERTGGSVSTLTIQRTQQEDSAVYLCASSLGTSAEEQFFGPGTRLTVL.

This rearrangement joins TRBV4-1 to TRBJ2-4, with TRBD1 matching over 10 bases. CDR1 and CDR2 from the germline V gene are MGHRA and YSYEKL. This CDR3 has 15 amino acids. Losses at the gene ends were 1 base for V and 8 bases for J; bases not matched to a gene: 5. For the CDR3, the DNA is TGCGCCAGCAGCCAAGTTGGGACAGGGGAGGACATTCAGTACTTC. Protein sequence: CASSQVGTGEDIQYF.

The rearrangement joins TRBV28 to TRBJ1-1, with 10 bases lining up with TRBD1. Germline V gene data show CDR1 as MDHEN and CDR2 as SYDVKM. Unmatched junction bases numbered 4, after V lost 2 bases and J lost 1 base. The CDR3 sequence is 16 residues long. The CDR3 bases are TGTGCCAGCAGTTTACCACGACAGGGGGCGAACACTGAAGCTTTCTTT. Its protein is CASSLPRQGANTEAFF. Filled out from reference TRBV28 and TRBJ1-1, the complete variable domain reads DVKVTQSSRYLVKRTGEKVFLECVQDMDHENMFWYRQDPGLGLRLIYFSYDVKMKEKGDIPEGYSVSREKKERFSLILESASTNQTSMYLCASSLPRQGANTEAFFGQGTRLTVV.

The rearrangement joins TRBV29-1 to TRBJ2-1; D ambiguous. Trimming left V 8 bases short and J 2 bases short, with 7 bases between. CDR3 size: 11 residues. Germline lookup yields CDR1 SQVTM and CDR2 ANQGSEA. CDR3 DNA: TGCAGCACAGAAGCCTACAATGAGCAGTTCTTC. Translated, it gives CSTEAYNEQFF.